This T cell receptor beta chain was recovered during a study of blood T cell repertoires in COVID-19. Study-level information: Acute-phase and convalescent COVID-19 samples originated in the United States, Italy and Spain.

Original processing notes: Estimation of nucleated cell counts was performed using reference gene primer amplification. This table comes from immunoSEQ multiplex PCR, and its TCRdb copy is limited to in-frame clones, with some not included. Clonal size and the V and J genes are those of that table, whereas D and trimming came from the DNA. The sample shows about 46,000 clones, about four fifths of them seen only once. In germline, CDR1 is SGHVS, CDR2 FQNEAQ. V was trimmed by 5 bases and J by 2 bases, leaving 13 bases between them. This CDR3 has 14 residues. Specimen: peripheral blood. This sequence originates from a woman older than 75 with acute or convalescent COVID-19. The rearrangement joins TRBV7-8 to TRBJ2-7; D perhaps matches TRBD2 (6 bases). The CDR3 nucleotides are TGTGCCAGCAGCAGAGGGGACTCCACCTACGAGCAGTACTTC. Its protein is CASSRGDSTYEQYF. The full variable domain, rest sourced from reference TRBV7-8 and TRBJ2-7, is GAGVSQSPRYKVAKRGQDVALRCDPISGHVSLFWYQQALGQGPEFLTYFQNEAQLDKSGLPSDRFFAERPEGSVSTLKIQRTQQEDSAVYLCASSRGDSTYEQYFGPGTRLTVT.